One sample yielded the 23 T cell receptor beta chains listed below, sequenced in a study of T-cell reconstitution after alpha-beta-depleted transplantation in children. Unique molecular identifiers tagged the TCRbeta library. Using its own MiXCR run on the PCR reads, TCRdb lists one record per CDR3 protein. The repertoire holds about 300,000 distinct CDR3 sequences, roughly a tenth seen once, with approximately 7.6% in the top ten. This sample comprised PBMCs, obtained before TCRalphabeta/CD19-depleted stem cell transplant. The receptors were sampled from a boy younger than two with acute myeloid leukemia, due to receive a stem cell transplant.

The table lists this clonotype with many counts. V is TRBV5-5 and J is TRBJ2-7; D is uncertain. Trimming removed 0 bases from V and 0 bases from J, with 7 bases in between. This CDR3 spans 14 amino acids. CDR1 SGHKS and CDR2 YYEKEE come from the germline V gene (reference sequence). CDR3 amino acids: CASSLGTPSYEQYF. For the CDR3, the DNA is TGTGCCAGCAGCTTGGGGACCCCCTCCTACGAGCAGTACTTC.

This clonotype was recorded at least ten times. The genes are TRBV24-1 and TRBJ2-1; 7 bases match TRBD2. The CDR3 has 15 amino acids. V dropped 4 bases and J dropped 9; count of bases not matched to a gene: 11. In germline, CDR1 is KGHDR, CDR2 SFDVKD. The CDR3 nucleotides read TGTGCCACCAGTGAGCCCGGGACTAACCGTCGTGAGCAGTTCTTC. This translates into CATSEPGTNRREQFF.

V usage is TRBV14 and J usage is TRBJ2-7; D remains ambiguous. Trimming stripped 4 bases from V and 2 bases from J, with 12 bases between. The CDR3 loop spans 14 amino acids. From germline, CDR1 is SGHDN and CDR2 FVKESK. CDR3 bases: TGTGCCAGCAGCCGCGGTGACCCCACCTACGAGCAGTACTTC. Protein product: CASSRGDPTYEQYF.

This clonotype was counted many times. The genes are TRBV18 and TRBJ1-1; D is unresolved. V lost 3 bases and J lost 8, with 10 bases in between. CDR1 and CDR2 from the germline V gene are KGHSH and LQKENI. The CDR3 extends over 12 amino acids. CDR3 residues: CASSPGRGEAFF. CDR3 nucleotide sequence: TGTGCCAGCTCACCCGGTCGAGGGGAAGCTTTCTTT.

Points on this clonotype: The CDR3 does not close with the conserved phenylalanine or tryptophan, likely indicating a read error. The chain carries TRBV5-6 and TRBJ2-1; a weak D match, TRBD2 (5 bases). This CDR3 contains 14 residues. Germline V gene data show CDR1 as SGHDT and CDR2 as YYEEEE. Trimming left V 1 base short and J 5 bases short, with 10 bases between. The CDR3 here is CASSLILADNEQFL. Written as DNA, the CDR3 is TGTGCCAGCAGCTTGATTCTAGCAGACAATGAGCAGTTCCTC.

This clonotype occurred many times. CDR3 region: CAISPGQSNTEAFF. The CDR3, as DNA: TGTGCCATCAGTCCGGGACAGAGCAACACTGAAGCTTTCTTT. The rearrangement joins TRBV10-3 to TRBJ1-1; 7 bases are a match to TRBD1. CDR1 is ENHRY, CDR2 SYGVKD, per germline. There are 14 residues in the CDR3. J was trimmed by 2 bases and V by 5 bases; bases with no gene match: 5.

This clonotype showed up many times. The chain is built from TRBV28 and TRBJ1-3; the D gene is possibly TRBD1 (6 bases). Germline loops: CDR1 MDHEN, CDR2 SYDVKM. The CDR3 length is 14 residues. V lost 3 bases, J lost 4 bases, and 10 bases lay in between. The DNA of the CDR3 is TGTGCCAGCAGTTTCGGGGGGCGCGGAAACACCATATATTTT. Translating it yields CASSFGGRGNTIYF.

CDR3 sequence: CASSFQGASYEQYF. The CDR3 DNA reads as TGTGCCAGCAGTTTTCAAGGCGCCTCCTACGAGCAGTACTTC. The V gene is TRBV12-3 or TRBV12-4, the J gene TRBJ2-7, with D uncertain. The CDR3 length is 14 residues. V was trimmed by 3 bases and J by 0 bases, leaving 9 bases between them.

The gene calls are TRBV19 and TRBJ2-7; the D gene is possibly TRBD1 (5 bases). Germline CDR1 reads LNHDA; CDR2 reads SQIVND (reference sequence). The V and J ends lost 2 bases and 0 bases respectively, with 11 bases between them. CDR3 size: 15 residues. In DNA form, the CDR3 reads TGTGCCAGTAGTATAAGACAGTCCGGCTCCTACGAGCAGTACTTC. Translation: CASSIRQSGSYEQYF.

The table lists this clonotype with many counts. This chain joins TRBV28 and TRBJ2-6; D gene uncertain. Trimming shortened V by 2 bases and J by 1 base, and 9 bases separated the two germline ends. The CDR3 runs 16 residues. CDR1 and CDR2 (germline): MDHEN, SYDVKM. The DNA for the CDR3 is TGTGCCAGCAGTTTAGTCGGAGTATCTGGGGCCAACGTCCTGACTTTC. It encodes CASSLVGVSGANVLTF.

This clonotype was found many times. The chain is built from TRBV4-2 and TRBJ1-2; no firm D call. The CDR3 covers 16 residues. V was pared by 0 bases and J by 5 bases, with 16 bases between. Germline CDR1 reads LGHNA; CDR2 reads YNFKEQ. CDR3 protein: CASSQEGAVGYYGYTF. DNA of the CDR3: TGTGCCAGCAGCCAAGAAGGAGCCGTAGGTTATTATGGCTACACCTTC.

This clonotype was seen repeatedly, ten times or more. The V and J genes are TRBV5-1 and TRBJ1-2; D remains unclear. V was clipped by 0 bases and J by 5 bases, with 8 bases between them. There are 13 residues in the CDR3. Germline CDR1 is SGHRS and CDR2 is YFSETQ. CDR3 loop: CASSLDPVYGYTF. DNA of the CDR3: TGCGCCAGCAGCTTGGATCCCGTATATGGCTACACCTTC.

This clonotype was seen a single time. A much more abundant neighbour one base away suggests this may be a read error. This chain joins TRBV7-9 and TRBJ2-2; 10 nucleotides agree with TRBD1. The CDR3 totals 16 residues. Germline CDR1 SEHNR, CDR2 FQNEAQ (reference sequence). V lost 7 bases to trimming and J lost 4 bases; unmatched junction nucleotides: 9. The CDR3 region has the DNA TGTGCCAGCAACAAACCGGGACAGGGGTTCACCGGGGAGCTGTTTTTT. Its translation is CASNKPGQGFTGELFF.

This clonotype was picked up many times. The V call is TRBV28, the J call TRBJ1-6, with D possibly TRBD1 on 6 matching bases. V was cut by 4 bases and J by 1 base, with 11 bases left in between. The CDR3 has 16 amino acids. CDR1 MDHEN and CDR2 SYDVKM come from the germline V gene. CDR3 nucleotide sequence: TGTGCCAGCAGTTCCGGGGGGGCGTCCTATAATTCACCCCTCCACTTT. Its protein is CASSSGGASYNSPLHF.

This clonotype occurred many times. This chain links TRBV10-3 with TRBJ2-3; 11 positions match TRBD1. J lost 6 bases, V lost 6 bases, and 5 bases had no gene match. Germline lookup yields CDR1 ENHRY and CDR2 SYGVKD. This CDR3 has 14 residues. The DNA of the CDR3 is TGTGCCATCAGCGCCGGGACAGGGGGTGATACGCAGTATTTT. Protein: CAISAGTGGDTQYF.

This clonotype showed up many times. This chain links TRBV12-3 or TRBV12-4 with TRBJ1-5; D remains ambiguous. Trimming cost V 3 bases and J 7 bases, with 7 bases left between them. The CDR3 spans 12 residues. This chain's CDR3 is CASSLASQPQHF. DNA of the CDR3: TGTGCCAGCAGTTTGGCGAGCCAGCCCCAGCATTTT.

This clonotype has a count of ten or more. This chain connects TRBV20-1 to TRBJ1-5; D uncertain. V was clipped by 0 bases and J by 4 bases, with 10 bases between them. This CDR3 spans 14 amino acids. The germline V gene encodes CDR1 DFQATT and CDR2 SNEGSKA (reference sequence). The CDR3 protein is CSARDSGMNQPQHF. As DNA, the CDR3 is TGCAGTGCTAGAGATTCCGGGATGAATCAGCCCCAGCATTTT.

V usage is TRBV28 and J usage is TRBJ2-7; 12 bases match TRBD1. With V trimmed by 4 bases and J by 7 bases, 14 bases remained unmatched. CDR1 and CDR2 (germline): MDHEN, SYDVKM. The CDR3 is 17 residues long. The CDR3 DNA reads as TGTGCCAGCAGTTCCCTAAGAGGGACAGGGGGCTTGGGGGAGCAGTACTTC. Encoded protein: CASSSLRGTGGLGEQYF.

The sample holds many counts of this clonotype. V is TRBV7-9 and J is TRBJ1-2; TRBD1 might be the D (5 bases). V lost 5 bases and J lost 4, with 11 bases in between. Germline V CDR1 and CDR2: SEHNR, FQNEAQ (reference sequence). This CDR3 has 13 residues. DNA of the CDR3: TGTGCCAGCAGCCCGGGACCGTCCTATGGCTACACCTTC. The encoded protein is CASSPGPSYGYTF.

Many counts were recorded for this clonotype. This chain links TRBV20-1 with TRBJ1-6; D unclear. There are 15 residues in the CDR3. Germline CDR1 and CDR2: DFQATT and SNEGSKA (reference sequence). The V end was cut by 1 base, the J end by 4 bases, with 11 bases between. Written as DNA, the CDR3 is TGCAGTGCTAGAGGGCCAGGCCAGTATAATTCACCCCTCCACTTT. As protein: CSARGPGQYNSPLHF.

This clonotype was seen ten or more times. J is TRBJ1-2 and V is TRBV11-3; possible D gene TRBD1, 5 bases. This CDR3 has 16 amino acids. Trimming stripped 1 base from V and 6 bases from J, with 18 bases between. Germline V CDR1 and CDR2: SGHNT, YENEEA. This chain's CDR3 is CASSLGLGRERNGYTF. CDR3 in DNA: TGTGCCAGCAGCTTAGGCCTCGGCAGGGAGAGGAATGGCTACACCTTC.

The J gene is TRBJ2-5, the V gene TRBV12-3 or TRBV12-4; 16 bases align to TRBD2. The CDR3 contains 16 residues. With V trimmed by 3 bases and J by 5 bases, 3 bases remained unmatched. The CDR3 DNA sequence: TGTGCCAGCAGTTTTGGGACTAGCGGGGGGGAGGAGACCCAGTACTTC. Its protein is CASSFGTSGGEETQYF.

This sequence joins TRBV20-1 and TRBJ2-1; maybe TRBD2 (5 bases). CDR1 and CDR2 (germline): DFQATT, SNEGSKA (reference sequence). The CDR3 spans 17 residues. Trimming pared 1 base from V and 0 bases from J, leaving 16 bases between. The CDR3 bases are TGCAGTGCTAGAGGGACTTTTATGGAGAGCTCCTACAATGAGCAGTTCTTC. The encoded protein is CSARGTFMESSYNEQFF.